Following are 24 T cell receptor beta chains from one sample sequenced in a study of T-cell reconstitution after alpha-beta-depleted transplantation in children. Unique molecular identifiers were used to barcode this TCRbeta library. TCRdb ran MiXCR on the PCR reads and lists one entry per CDR3 protein. In the table there are tens of thousands of distinct CDR3 sequences, roughly 5.2% of which are singletons. Here the sequenced sample was PBMCs, mostly from graft donor cells, taken 180 days after TCRalphabeta/CD19-depleted stem cell transplant. All receptors come from a boy in the first two years of life who had a stem cell transplant for acute myeloid leukemia, so the T cells may come from the graft donor.

At least ten counts were recorded for this clonotype. The chain combines TRBV6-4 with TRBJ2-3; 10 bases fit TRBD1. Germline lookup yields CDR1 MRHNA and CDR2 SNTAGT. This CDR3 is 19 amino acids long. Trimming at V came to 6 bases and at J to 1 base, leaving 16 bases not matched to a gene. The CDR3 region has the DNA TGTGCCAGCAGCGCCCGGGTAGGGACAGGGGTTCCGCGCACAGATACGCAGTATTTT. Protein product: CASSARVGTGVPRTDTQYF.

Ten or more counts support this clonotype. This rearrangement joins TRBV20-1 to TRBJ1-2; no definite D call. The V end lost 2 bases, the J end lost 8 bases, and 18 bases lay between the germline ends. CDR1 is DFQATT, CDR2 SNEGSKA, per germline (reference sequence). The CDR3 is 14 residues long. The CDR3 protein is CSARSPYMVEGYTF. DNA of the CDR3: TGCAGTGCTAGATCCCCCTACATGGTTGAAGGCTACACCTTC.

This clonotype showed up many times. This chain joins TRBV5-1 and TRBJ2-1; 8 bases line up with TRBD2. Germline V gives CDR1 SGHRS, CDR2 YFSETQ. Losses at the gene ends were 0 bases for V and 3 bases for J; bases not matched to a gene: 11. CDR3 length equals 18 residues. CDR3 bases: TGCGCCAGCAGCTTGGGACTCTTTAGCGGGGCCCTCTACAATGAGCAGTTCTTC. It is translated as CASSLGLFSGALYNEQFF.

This clonotype was seen a few times. This chain links TRBV10-1 with TRBJ2-1; maybe TRBD2 (5 bases). This CDR3 spans 16 amino acids. V was shortened by 0 bases and J by 0 bases, with 9 bases between the two germline ends. CDR1 is WNHNN and CDR2 is SYGVQD in the germline V gene (reference sequence). The CDR3 reads CASSESERSSYNEQFF. The CDR3 DNA sequence: TGCGCCAGCAGTGAGTCTGAGCGGAGCTCCTACAATGAGCAGTTCTTC.

V gene TRBV5-2 combines with J gene TRBJ1-5; the table gives TRBD1 as D, unverified against the DNA. TRBV5-2 is given as a pseudogene. The CDR3 has 17 residues. The CDR3 DNA is TGTGCCAGGGGCCCCCGGGACAGGGGTAGAAGCAATCAGCCCCAGCATTTT. Translation gives CARGPRDRGRSNQPQHF.

The chain couples TRBV24-1 to TRBJ2-2, with 14 bases that match TRBD2. Germline lookup yields CDR1 KGHDR and CDR2 SFDVKD. Unmatched junction bases numbered 9, after V lost 9 bases and J lost 4 bases. The CDR3 contains 17 residues. CDR3 bases: TGTGCCACCTCCCGGACTAGCGGGGGGCCGGTCACCGGGGAGCTGTTTTTT. Translation: CATSRTSGGPVTGELFF.

The V gene is TRBV19, the J gene TRBJ2-4; unclear D gene. Trimming shortened V by 7 bases and J by 2 bases, and 9 bases separated the two germline ends. Germline values: CDR1 LNHDA, CDR2 SQIVND (reference sequence). The CDR3 is 13 amino acids. CDR3 sequence reads: CASKELTKNIQYF. The CDR3 DNA reads TGTGCCAGTAAAGAGCTTACCAAAAACATTCAGTACTTC.

This clonotype was observed many times. The chain links TRBV20-1 to TRBJ1-6; D remains unclear. Germline assignment: CDR1 DFQATT and CDR2 SNEGSKA (reference sequence). CDR3 length: 17 amino acids. V was clipped by 0 bases and J by 0 bases, with 12 bases between them. The CDR3 DNA sequence: TGCAGTGCTAGAGATACGGAGTTAAGCTCCTATAATTCACCCCTCCACTTT. Protein product: CSARDTELSSYNSPLHF.

This clonotype showed up many times. V usage is TRBV20-1 and J usage is TRBJ1-6, with D maybe TRBD1 (5 bases). This CDR3 has 15 residues. Germline CDR1 and CDR2: DFQATT and SNEGSKA (reference sequence). Trimming took off 1 base at V and 10 bases at J, with 17 bases between the two ends. The CDR3 DNA follows: TGCAGTGCTAGAGCCCCAGGGAGAGTGCACTCACCCCTCCACTTT. This gives the protein CSARAPGRVHSPLHF.

This clonotype was counted ten times or more. V and J are TRBV27 and TRBJ1-6; TRBD1 matches 9 bases. The CDR3 loop spans 15 amino acids. The ends lost 10 bases at V and 5 bases at J; junction bases unmatched: 9. The germline gives CDR1 MNHEY, CDR2 SMNVEV (reference sequence). CDR3 residues: CATRTGQGHNSPLHF. CDR3 nucleotides: TGTGCCACCCGGACAGGACAGGGGCATAATTCACCCCTCCACTTT.

The sample holds many counts of this clonotype. The genes are TRBV7-3 and TRBJ1-1; 9 bases are shared with TRBD1. Germline CDR1 and CDR2: SGHTA and FQGTGA. V gave up 6 bases and J gave up 1 base; unmatched junction bases: 3. This CDR3 is 14 amino acids long. CDR3 protein: CASSTGGGNTEAFF. As DNA, the CDR3 is TGTGCCAGCAGTACAGGGGGCGGGAACACTGAAGCTTTCTTT.

There are many counts of this clonotype. V gene TRBV18 combines with J gene TRBJ2-1; 12 bases line up with TRBD2. Germline CDR1 reads KGHSH; CDR2 reads LQKENI. The trim removed 4 bases at V and 8 bases at J, leaving 9 bases unmatched. The CDR3 runs to 16 residues. DNA for the CDR3: TGTGCCAGCTCACGCCCGGGACTAGCGGGTCGGGATGAGCAGTTCTTC. It codes for CASSRPGLAGRDEQFF.

This clonotype was seen repeatedly, ten times or more. The V gene is TRBV12-3 or TRBV12-4, the J gene TRBJ2-4; D possibly uses TRBD1 or TRBD2 (6 bases each). Trimming took off 7 bases at V and 0 bases at J, with 16 bases between the two ends. The CDR3 covers 16 residues. CDR3 sequence (DNA): TGTGCCAGCATGAACGGGGGCCCCCTAGCCAAAAACATTCAGTACTTC. The encoded protein is CASMNGGPLAKNIQYF.

This clonotype was found many times. This chain connects TRBV4-3 to TRBJ2-7; TRBD2 matches 7 bases. Trimming cost V 1 base and J 1 base; bases outside gene matches: 7. Germline V gene sequence: CDR1 LGHNA, CDR2 YSLEER. The CDR3 consists of 16 residues. CDR3 loop: CASSQVGVGGSYEQYF. DNA of the CDR3: TGCGCCAGCAGCCAAGTTGGGGTGGGGGGGTCCTACGAGCAGTACTTC.

This clonotype showed up many times. V usage is TRBV10-3 and J usage is TRBJ1-1; perhaps TRBD1 as D (5 bases). In germline, CDR1 is ENHRY, CDR2 SYGVKD. V was cut by 11 bases and J by 3 bases, with 13 bases left in between. This CDR3 is built from 12 residues. CDR3 DNA sequence: TGTGCCTCCAGGGACCTTGACACTGAAGCTTTCTTT. Its protein is CASRDLDTEAFF.

This clonotype was picked up many times. The chain carries TRBV4-1 and TRBJ2-3; D perhaps matches TRBD1 (6 bases). Per the germline V gene, CDR1 is MGHRA and CDR2 is YSYEKL. The CDR3 is 15 amino acids. V lost 1 base, J lost 0 bases, and 8 bases lay in between. The CDR3 DNA reads as TGCGCCAGCAGCCAAGTGACAGGTAGCACAGATACGCAGTATTTT. Amino acids: CASSQVTGSTDTQYF.

Ten or more counts support this clonotype. V gene TRBV21-1 combines with J gene TRBJ2-1; TRBD1 is taken as the D call from the table, unchecked against the DNA. TRBV21-1 is annotated as a pseudogene. This CDR3 region has 15 residues. CDR3 coding DNA: TGTGCCAGCTACTCCACTAGACAGGGGAGGTGTGAGCAGTTCTTC. Protein sequence: CASYSTRQGRCEQFF.

This clonotype was detected many times. The V gene is TRBV11-2, the J gene TRBJ2-1; no clear D gene. V lost 4 bases and J 7 bases, leaving 14 bases between the germline ends. CDR3 length equals 14 residues. CDR1 is SGHAT, CDR2 FQNNGV, per germline. CDR3 loop: CASSSPTQLNEQFF. CDR3 bases: TGTGCCAGCAGCTCCCCTACCCAATTGAATGAGCAGTTCTTC.

This clonotype was seen repeatedly, ten times or more. The chain has TRBV7-4 and TRBJ2-7, with D perhaps matching TRBD1 (6 bases). CDR3 length: 15 amino acids. Germline CDR1 is SGHVT and CDR2 is SQSDAQ. The ends were cut back, 5 bases at V and 5 bases at J, with 19 bases in the middle. The CDR3 DNA reads TGTGCCAGCAGCCGGGAATATGGGACACTCCACGAGCAGTACTTC. As protein: CASSREYGTLHEQYF.

At least ten counts were recorded for this clonotype. The chain couples TRBV4-2 to TRBJ1-5, with D maybe TRBD1 (5 bases). Germline V gives CDR1 LGHNA, CDR2 YNFKEQ. This CDR3 comprises 19 residues. Trimming took 2 bases from V and 0 from J, leaving 20 bases between them. CDR3 nucleotide sequence: TGTGCCAGCAGCCAACATAAATGGGACCTTTCCTATAGCAATCAGCCCCAGCATTTT. Its protein is CASSQHKWDLSYSNQPQHF.

This clonotype showed up many times. J is TRBJ2-1 and V is TRBV30; tentatively, D is TRBD2 (5 bases). Trimming left V 4 bases short and J 3 bases short, with 13 bases between. Germline CDR1 GTSNPN, CDR2 SVGIG (reference sequence). The CDR3 sequence is 14 residues long. CDR3 sequence: CAWTRGRVYNEQFF. The CDR3 nucleotides are TGTGCCTGGACCCGGGGAAGGGTCTACAATGAGCAGTTCTTC.

This clonotype was recorded many times. The chain carries TRBV7-9 and TRBJ1-4; D possibly corresponds to TRBD1 (6 bases). CDR1 is SEHNR, CDR2 FQNEAQ, per germline (reference sequence). V lost 5 bases and J 1 base, leaving 14 bases between the germline ends. The CDR3 is made up of 16 amino acids. DNA of the CDR3: TGTGCCAGCAGCCCTGGGATACAGGGAACTAATGAAAAACTGTTTTTT. Amino acids: CASSPGIQGTNEKLFF.

This clonotype was recorded many times. The chain recombines TRBV6-5 with TRBJ1-6; unclear D gene. V lost 4 bases and J lost 9, with 7 bases in between. The length of the CDR3 is 12 residues. Germline CDR1 is MNHEY and CDR2 is SVGAGI. The CDR3 spells CASSSEGSPLHF. The CDR3 DNA reads TGTGCCAGCAGTTCCGAAGGTTCACCCCTCCACTTT.

The sample holds many counts of this clonotype. The chain combines TRBV5-1 with TRBJ2-3; D might be TRBD2 (7 bases). Per the germline V gene, CDR1 is SGHRS and CDR2 is YFSETQ. This CDR3 comprises 16 residues. V gave up 3 bases and J gave up 6 bases, with 20 bases separating them. CDR3 loop: CASSSVGGGRADTQYF. The CDR3 DNA sequence: TGCGCCAGCAGCTCCGTAGGGGGGGGAAGGGCGGATACGCAGTATTTT. Drawing the rest from reference TRBV5-1 and TRBJ2-3, the complete variable domain is KAGVTQTPRYLIKTRGQQVTLSCSPISGHRSVSWYQQTPGQGLQFLFEYFSETQRNKGNFPGRFSGRQFSNSRSEMNVSTLELGDSALYLCASSSVGGGRADTQYFGPGTRLTVL.